This TCR beta chain was found in a study of blood T cell repertoires in COVID-19. Study at large: Sites across the United States, Italy and Spain contributed samples from acute and convalescent COVID-19. PBMCs, B-cell-depleted T cells, or T cells were the source of the cDNA or gDNA that made up the material.

In the original processing: Amplified reference gene primers provided the basis for estimating nucleated cell counts. Using immunoSEQ multiplex PCR, the repertoire was profiled, and TCRdb retains in-frame clones only, with some absent. V and J calls plus clone size are reproduced from that table; the DNA served to infer D and trimming. The sample lists around 75,000 clones, approximately 86% seen once, with around 4.2% in the top ten. Only a few counts were recorded for this clone. Germline assignment: CDR1 SQVTM and CDR2 ANQGSEA. The CDR3 contains 12 residues. The trim removed 3 bases at V and 10 bases at J, leaving 8 bases unmatched.

The receptor's source is a man in his 70s with active COVID-19. This sequence joins TRBV29-1 and TRBJ1-1, with TRBD1 matching over 7 bases. The source material was peripheral blood. CDR3 nucleotides: TGCAGCGTTGATCCCGGCAGGGGGGTAGCTTTCTTT. Its translation is CSVDPGRGVAFF.